This T cell receptor (beta chain) originates from a study of T cell responses to AZD1222 COVID-19 vaccine. Study details: Pooled in the analysis were second doses at about 4 or about 12 weeks. Study-level results: Most donors were white British and more were female, and clonal diversity was possibly underestimated. After the peak T cell response, and only then, were repertoires sampled.

Trimming took off 7 bases at V and 5 bases at J, with 6 bases between the two ends. Germline V lookup: CDR1 MNHEY, CDR2 SVGAGI. CDR3 length equals 11 residues. Here immunoSEQ multiplex PCR was the method, and the copy in TCRdb shows in-frame clones only, minus some. The table records approximately 100,000 clones, 90% to 95% of them present only once. This clone turned up a few times. Antigen unknown. This chain links TRBV6-5 with TRBJ2-1; D uncertain. The material was peripheral blood, obtained on day 0 of AZD1222 vaccination. The clonotype was recovered from an adult in good health. The CDR3 region is CASTQNNEQFF. The CDR3 nucleotides are TGTGCCAGCACCCAAAACAATGAGCAGTTCTTC.